The rows below give T cell receptor beta chains drawn from one sample of a study of early T cells in non-severe SARS-CoV-2 infection. From the 5' RACE reads, TCRdb called clonotypes with MiXCR, one entry per CDR3 protein. The sample shows tens of thousands of distinct CDR3 sequences, over 7% of them seen only once. The sequenced material came from whole blood. All receptors come from an adult who was a healthcare worker with PCR-confirmed SARS-CoV-2 infection or an uninfected control (not recorded which). The conserved cysteine and the conserved F or W are not part of the CDR3 here. The order of the fields is V gene, D gene, CDR3 protein. D genes are given only for firm matches.

>TRBV10-3|NA
ATTAGKTGPNEQF
>TRBV3-1|NA
ASARLAETQY
>TRBV3-1|NA
ASGYSYEQY
>TRBV27|TRBD1
ASSSHPDRAAGYT
>TRBV12-3/TRBV12-4|NA
ASSFREQF
>TRBV7-9|NA
ASSHRVALKTGELF
>TRBV5-1|NA
ASRTSGTGANVLT
>TRBV11-2|NA
ASSRPNQPQH
>TRBV24-1|NA
ATSDALGEQY
>TRBV7-3|NA
ASSSSGSGANVLT